This TCR beta chain was sequenced for a study of blood T cell repertoires in COVID-19. The wider study: PBMCs, B-cell-depleted T cells, or T cells were the source of the cDNA or gDNA that made up the material.

Here immunoSEQ multiplex PCR was the method, and the copy in TCRdb shows in-frame clones only, minus some. Of about 440,000 clones in the sample, roughly 91% were seen once. Living in 24 US areas, the participants were between roughly 18 and 89 years of age. Recovered Cohort 3 donors showed two negative PCRs, clearance, or symptom resolution. Trimming stripped 5 bases from V and 0 bases from J, with 11 bases between. This CDR3 spans 15 amino acids. Germline values: CDR1 SGHVS, CDR2 FQNEAQ. Sequenced sample: PBMCs or T cells enriched from blood (not recorded which). The sequence derives from a young man who had recovered from COVID-19. The rearrangement joins TRBV7-8 to TRBJ1-5; D is uncertain. The CDR3: CASSPRESSNQPQHF. CDR3 in DNA: TGTGCCAGCAGCCCCCGGGAAAGTAGCAATCAGCCCCAGCATTTT.